The present T cell receptor beta chain was sequenced within a study of OX40 agonist ivuxolimab in advanced cancers. On the study more broadly: Melanoma, hepatocellular carcinoma, head and neck or renal cell cancer occurred in dose-escalation patients. Partial responses were achieved by three patients, one with hepatocellular carcinoma and two with cutaneous melanoma. Study-level results: Normalized expansion of T-cell clones was also low for some nonresponders.

The CDR3 is made up of 18 amino acids. Germline CDR1 reads ENHRY; CDR2 reads SYGVKD. This clone has a single count. The antigen remains undetermined. One end of the junction fails to match germline, which may point to a read error. The assay was immunoSEQ multiplex PCR, and TCRdb's table has in-frame clones only and misses some. Altogether some 65,000 clones are present, around 87% being singletons, with the ten largest covering 0.38%. The chain recombines TRBV10-3 with TRBJ1-5; D is unclear. The receptor was derived from an adult with an advanced solid tumor such as melanoma, head and neck, liver or kidney cancer. The sample consisted of CD4+ or CD8+ T cells sorted from blood, taken in a trial of the OX40 agonist ivuxolimab. DNA of the CDR3: TGTGCCATCAGTGATTGGCAGGACGAGGGTTTAAGGAAATCAGCCCCAGCATTT. The encoded protein is CAISDWQDEGLRKSAPAF.